The 27 T cell receptor beta chains listed next were all sequenced from one sample in a study of memory B cells and T cells in multiple sclerosis. Produced via immunoSEQ multiplex PCR; TCRdb's table is partial and in-frame only. The sample has over 10,000 clones, about 83% seen once. Separate sequencing covered autoproliferating (CFSE-dim) and non-proliferating (CFSE-high) T cells from stimulus-free culture. Pooled replicate wells came from 5x10^7 CFSE-labeled PBMCs cultured 7 days without stimulus. No antigens are known for them. Material: PBMCs from blood kept in culture. The receptors derive from a human donor with multiple sclerosis.

CDR3: CASSYDLGVGQFF. Written as DNA, the CDR3 is TGTGCCAGCAGTTACGATCTTGGTGTTGGGCAGTTCTTC. The chain recombines TRBV6-6 with TRBJ2-1; D ambiguous. With 2 bases removed from V and 12 bases from J, the gap between germline ends came to 14 bases. Germline CDR1 is MNHNY and CDR2 is SVGAGI (reference sequence). The CDR3 extends over 13 amino acids.

The CDR3 is CASSQDRVPYNEQFF. The CDR3 DNA is TGTGCCAGCAGTCAGGACAGGGTACCCTACAATGAGCAGTTCTTC. The chain joins TRBV6-1 to TRBJ2-1, with 8 nucleotides matching TRBD1. CDR3 length equals 15 residues. V was clipped by 5 bases and J by 2 bases; unmatched bases: 5. CDR1 is MNHNS, CDR2 SASEGT, per germline.

A word on this clone: It is unclear where the CDR3 begins or ends on the DNA, so no DNA is shown, and the CDR3 is as TCRdb lists it. The rearrangement uses TRBV9 and TRBJ2-6. Germline V gene lookup returns CDR1 SGDLS and CDR2 YYNGEE. The CDR3 comprises 14 residues, both ends counted. CDR3 protein: CASSVEWFGGGTTF.

This sequence joins TRBV2 and TRBJ1-5; 9 bases line up with TRBD1. J was trimmed by 7 bases and V by 6 bases; bases with no gene match: 7. This CDR3 contains 14 residues. Germline CDR1 reads SNHLY; CDR2 reads FYNNEI. The CDR3 loop is CASRSGTGYQPQHF. The CDR3 DNA is TGTGCCAGCAGATCCGGGACAGGGTACCAGCCCCAGCATTTT. The complete variable domain, with remaining parts taken from reference TRBV2 and TRBJ1-5, reads EPEVTQTPSHQVTQMGQEVILRCVPISNHLYFYWYRQILGQKVEFLVSFYNNEISEKSEIFDDQFSVERPDGSNFTLKIRSTKLEDSAMYFCASRSGTGYQPQHFGDGTRLSIL.

This clone was seen more than once but under ten times. The chain combines TRBV15 with TRBJ2-5, with D maybe TRBD2 (5 bases). With 0 bases removed from V and 5 bases from J, the gap between germline ends came to 7 bases. Germline V CDR1 and CDR2: LNHNV, YYDKDF (reference sequence). This CDR3 spans 13 amino acids. The CDR3 is CATSRDPGETQYF. The CDR3 nucleotides read TGTGCCACCAGCAGAGATCCGGGGGAGACCCAGTACTTC.

The genes are TRBV19 and TRBJ1-6; the D is unclear. The CDR3 spans 15 residues. V lost 3 bases, J lost 0 bases, and 6 bases lay in between. CDR1 and CDR2 from the germline V gene are LNHDA and SQIVND (reference sequence). For the CDR3, the DNA is TGTGCCAGTAGTATGGTTAGCTCCTATAATTCACCCCTCCACTTT. Amino acids: CASSMVSSYNSPLHF.

This chain links TRBV9 with TRBJ2-1; D may be TRBD2 (6 bases). CDR1 is SGDLS and CDR2 is YYNGEE in the germline V gene. V was shortened by 4 bases and J by 4 bases, with 15 bases between the two germline ends. This CDR3 is 15 amino acids long. This CDR3 is CASSPPGTLYNEQFF. CDR3 DNA sequence: TGTGCCAGCAGCCCCCCCGGGACTTTATACAATGAGCAGTTCTTC.

J is TRBJ2-2 and V is TRBV11-2; D is unresolved. Germline V gene sequence: CDR1 SGHAT, CDR2 FQNNGV. CDR3 length: 12 residues. The V gene lost 1 base and the J gene lost 5 bases, with 2 bases spanning the gap. CDR3 nucleotide sequence: TGTGCCAGCAGCTTAGGAACCGGGGAGCTGTTTTTT. Protein product: CASSLGTGELFF.

The chain recombines TRBV19 with TRBJ2-1, with D uncertain. V was cut by 4 bases and J by 4 bases, with 2 bases left in between. This CDR3 has 11 amino acids. Germline V gene lookup returns CDR1 LNHDA and CDR2 SQIVND (reference sequence). The CDR3 loop is CASSRYNEQFF. The CDR3, as DNA: TGTGCCAGTAGTAGATACAATGAGCAGTTCTTC.

This clone was found once. The chain uses TRBV6-5 and TRBJ2-7, with TRBD2 as a possible D gene (6 bases). Trimming removed 8 bases at V and 0 bases at J, with 11 bases between. From germline, CDR1 is MNHEY and CDR2 SVGAGI. This CDR3 contains 13 residues. The DNA of the CDR3 is TGTGCCAGCGCGGGACGGGGCTCCTACGAGCAGTACTTC. Translating it yields CASAGRGSYEQYF.

The count of this clone is one. This chain uses TRBV6-5 with TRBJ2-7; D could derive from TRBD1 or TRBD2 (5 bases each). The germline V gene has CDR1 MNHEY and CDR2 SVGAGI. There are 13 residues in the CDR3. V lost 6 bases, J lost 7 bases, and 16 bases lay in between. This CDR3 reads CASSRGTTGEQYF. For the CDR3, the DNA is TGTGCCAGCAGCCGAGGGACGACTGGGGAGCAGTACTTC.

This chain joins TRBV2 and TRBJ2-2, with 11 bases fitting TRBD1. This CDR3 contains 17 residues. Per the germline V gene, CDR1 is SNHLY and CDR2 is FYNNEI. After removal of 6 bases from V and 4 bases from J, the junction contained 10 bases not matched to a gene. This CDR3 is CASRGGQGAGRTGELFF. The CDR3 DNA follows: TGTGCCAGCAGGGGCGGACAGGGGGCAGGACGCACCGGGGAGCTGTTTTTT.

This chain connects TRBV5-1 to TRBJ1-3; the D is unclear. The V gene's germline CDR1 is SGHRS and CDR2 YFSETQ. The CDR3 is made up of 13 amino acids. The ends were cut back, 0 bases at V and 0 bases at J, with 1 base in the middle. The CDR3 DNA reads as TGCGCCAGCAGCTTGGACTCTGGAAACACCATATATTTT. This sequence encodes CASSLDSGNTIYF.

The chain employs TRBV9 and TRBJ1-1; 8 bases align to TRBD1. The CDR3 consists of 17 residues. V trimming: 0 bases; J trimming: 1 base; junction bases outside the gene matches: 8. CDR1 and CDR2 (germline): SGDLS, YYNGEE. The DNA of the CDR3 is TGTGCCAGCAGCGTAGATGGTGGAACAGGGGGGAACACTGAAGCTTTCTTT. Translating gives CASSVDGGTGGNTEAFF.

The chain couples TRBV25-1 to TRBJ1-4, with D perhaps matching TRBD1 (6 bases). V gave up 1 base and J gave up 2 bases, with 11 bases separating them. The CDR3 contains 16 residues. Looked up from germline, CDR1 is MGHDK and CDR2 is SYGVNS. In nucleotides, the CDR3 is TGTGCCAGCAGTGAATGGGGGGCAGGGACTAATGAAAAACTGTTTTTT. This sequence encodes CASSEWGAGTNEKLFF.

This sequence joins TRBV2 and TRBJ1-1; D not certain. The germline V and J ends were trimmed by 2 bases and 0 bases, with 4 bases remaining between them. The germline V gene encodes CDR1 SNHLY and CDR2 FYNNEI. This CDR3 has 13 amino acids. For the CDR3, the DNA is TGTGCCAGCAGTGAATCGGTGAACACTGAAGCTTTCTTT. As protein: CASSESVNTEAFF.

V usage is TRBV28 and J usage is TRBJ1-2; 7 positions match TRBD1. CDR1 is MDHEN and CDR2 is SYDVKM in the germline V gene. CDR3 length equals 14 residues. J lost 2 bases, V lost 3 bases, and 3 bases had no gene match. CDR3 protein: CASSFGDSNYGYTF. DNA for the CDR3: TGTGCCAGCAGTTTTGGGGACAGCAACTATGGCTACACCTTC.

The genes are TRBV29-1 and TRBJ2-5; the D is unclear. The CDR3 runs to 12 residues. The V end lost 7 bases, the J end lost 5 bases, and 14 bases lay between the germline ends. Germline V lookup: CDR1 SQVTM, CDR2 ANQGSEA. The CDR3 spells CSGTMGLETQYF. The CDR3 region has the DNA TGCAGCGGTACGATGGGATTGGAGACCCAGTACTTC.

This clone was detected once. This chain joins TRBV12-5 and TRBJ2-1, with D hard to call. Trimming removed 6 bases from V and 3 bases from J, with 9 bases in between. The CDR3 totals 13 residues. The germline gives CDR1 LGHNT, CDR2 FRNRAP. Written as DNA, the CDR3 is TGTGCTAGTGGGGCCAAGCTCTACAATGAGCAGTTCTTC. Encoded protein: CASGAKLYNEQFF.

The chain links TRBV7-8 to TRBJ1-2, with no clear D. The V end lost 2 bases, the J end lost 4 bases, and 11 bases lay between the germline ends. This CDR3 has 14 amino acids. CDR1 and CDR2 (germline): SGHVS, FQNEAQ. CDR3 DNA: TGTGCCAGCAGCTTAACCACCCTTGGCTATGGCTACACCTTC. Translating gives CASSLTTLGYGYTF.

The CDR3 DNA follows: TGTGCCAGCAGCTTGTTGGGGACGGGAAGCACAGATACGCAGTATTTT. Translating it yields CASSLLGTGSTDTQYF. This chain links TRBV5-6 with TRBJ2-3; either TRBD1 or TRBD2 may fit D (5 bases each). The CDR3 covers 16 residues. V lost 1 base and J lost 0, with 12 bases in between. The V gene's germline CDR1 is SGHDT and CDR2 YYEEEE.

The chain combines TRBV21-1 with TRBJ2-1; the DNA was not used to check the table's D call, TRBD2. TRBV21-1 is shown as a pseudogene. The CDR3 sequence is 16 residues long. The CDR3 sequence is CASSKLNCGGPNEQFF. Here the CDR3 DNA reads TGTGCCAGCAGCAAATTAAATTGCGGGGGGCCCAATGAGCAGTTCTTC.

This sequence joins TRBV9 and TRBJ1-1; no reliable D call. Looked up from germline, CDR1 is SGDLS and CDR2 is YYNGEE. CDR3 length: 15 amino acids. The V end was cut by 1 base, the J end by 1 base, with 11 bases between. In nucleotides, the CDR3 is TGTGCCAGCAGCGTAAGGTCAACTAGGAACACTGAAGCTTTCTTT. Protein: CASSVRSTRNTEAFF.

V and J are TRBV27 and TRBJ2-4, with 8 bases identical to TRBD2. This CDR3 has 16 residues. CDR1 and CDR2 (germline): MNHEY, SMNVEV (reference sequence). The V gene end was trimmed by 0 bases and the J gene end by 4 bases; junction bases not matched to a gene: 5. The CDR3 protein is CASSLSPTSAKNIQYF. The CDR3 DNA sequence: TGTGCCAGCAGTTTATCCCCGACTAGCGCTAAAAACATTCAGTACTTC.

This chain joins TRBV11-2 and TRBJ2-7, with 13 bases identical to TRBD2. The trim removed 3 bases at V and 9 bases at J, leaving 8 bases unmatched. Germline V gene sequence: CDR1 SGHAT, CDR2 FQNNGV. This CDR3 is 15 amino acids long. The CDR3 DNA reads TGTGCCAGCAGCTTGTCCGGGACTAGCGGGAATTTGCAGTACTTC. Translation gives CASSLSGTSGNLQYF.

V and J are TRBV4-2 and TRBJ2-2; D remains unclear. Per the germline V gene, CDR1 is LGHNA and CDR2 is YNFKEQ. Trimming took off 0 bases at V and 5 bases at J, with 10 bases between the two ends. The CDR3 runs 15 residues. CDR3 sequence: CASSQDARWTGELFF. In DNA form, the CDR3 reads TGTGCCAGCAGCCAAGATGCCAGGTGGACCGGGGAGCTGTTTTTT.

CDR3 nucleotides: TGTGCCAGCAGCCCCACTCACGGGAGCCTTTATCACGAGCAGTACTTC. Protein sequence: CASSPTHGSLYHEQYF. The rearrangement uses TRBV11-2 and TRBJ2-7; D is perhaps TRBD2 (6 bases). This CDR3 region has 16 residues. The V end was cut by 5 bases, the J end by 5 bases, with 22 bases between. Germline CDR1 is SGHAT and CDR2 is FQNNGV.